These 17 T cell receptor beta chains were sequenced from one sample in a study of shared clonotypes between healthy human individuals. Method: immunoSEQ multiplex PCR; TCRdb's copy keeps in-frame clones and lacks some. This sample has about 1.5 million clones, with roughly 96% found just once. The sample comprised naive CD4+ T cells sorted from blood. Subset specified: CD45RA+ positively selected. The source of these receptors is a man younger than 45 in good health.

The V call is TRBV10-3, the J call TRBJ2-2; perhaps D is TRBD1 or TRBD2 (5 bases each). The CDR3 has 13 amino acids. V lost 8 bases and J 5 bases, leaving 12 bases between the germline ends. CDR1 ENHRY and CDR2 SYGVKD come from the germline V gene. The CDR3 DNA reads TGTGCCATCTCCGGGAAGGGGACCGGGGAGCTGTTTTTT. Translated: CAISGKGTGELFF.

This clone was detected once. The chain employs TRBV11-2 and TRBJ2-1; 7 positions agree with TRBD2. Germline CDR1 is SGHAT and CDR2 is FQNNGV. There are 17 residues in the CDR3. V lost 0 bases, J lost 2 bases, and 7 bases stayed unmatched. CDR3 residues: CASSLEGSSGTYNEQFF. CDR3 nucleotide sequence: TGTGCCAGCAGCTTAGAGGGGAGCAGCGGGACCTACAATGAGCAGTTCTTC.

Comments on this clone: Other DNA sequences in the sample encode the same CDR3. CDR3 sequence reads: CASSLLYEQYF. In DNA form, the CDR3 reads TGTGCCAGCAGCCTCCTCTACGAGCAGTACTTC. This chain uses TRBV7-2 with TRBJ2-7; D not resolved. The ends were cut back, 5 bases at V and 3 bases at J, with 5 bases in the middle. The CDR3 sequence is 11 residues long. CDR1 is SGHTA, CDR2 FQGNSA, per germline. Full variable domain (outside the CDR3, taken from reference TRBV7-2 and TRBJ2-7): GAGVSQSPSNKVTEKGKDVELRCDPISGHTALYWYRQSLGQGLEFLIYFQGNSAPDKSGLPSDRFSAERTGGSVSTLTIQRTQQEDSAVYLCASSLLYEQYFGPGTRLTVT.

The J gene is TRBJ1-4, the V gene TRBV5-1, with TRBD1 matching 9 bases. The CDR3 runs to 15 residues. Trimming cost V 4 bases and J 5 bases; bases outside gene matches: 6. From germline, CDR1 is SGHRS and CDR2 YFSETQ. The DNA for the CDR3 is TGCGCCAGCAGCGCGGGGGGGACAGGGAATGAAAAACTGTTTTTT. This encodes CASSAGGTGNEKLFF.

The V gene is TRBV5-1, the J gene TRBJ2-5, with D maybe TRBD1 (6 bases). This CDR3 region has 14 residues. Trimming took off 4 bases at V and 5 bases at J, with 15 bases between the two ends. Germline loops: CDR1 SGHRS, CDR2 YFSETQ. The CDR3 region is CASSPYSGVETQYF. In nucleotides, the CDR3 is TGCGCCAGCAGCCCCTACTCAGGGGTGGAGACCCAGTACTTC.

The rearrangement links TRBV6-6 to TRBJ2-7; 10 bases map to TRBD1. This CDR3 has 14 amino acids. Trimming cost V 5 bases and J 4 bases; bases outside gene matches: 5. From germline, CDR1 is MNHNY and CDR2 SVGAGI (reference sequence). The CDR3 region is CASSTRTGGYEQYF. In DNA form, the CDR3 reads TGTGCCAGCAGTACCCGGACAGGGGGGTACGAGCAGTACTTC.

This clone was observed a single time. The chain recombines TRBV6-1 with TRBJ2-2; D is unresolved. This CDR3 has 15 amino acids. Germline V gene lookup returns CDR1 MNHNS and CDR2 SASEGT. V dropped 1 base and J dropped 5 bases, with 11 bases sitting between them. Here the CDR3 reads CASSEGRSRTGELFF. The CDR3 nucleotides read TGTGCCAGCAGTGAAGGTCGAAGTCGGACCGGGGAGCTGTTTTTT.

CDR3 nucleotides: TGTGCCAGCAGTTACAGGGGGGATACTGAAGCTTTCTTT. Its protein product is CASSYRGDTEAFF. The chain uses TRBV6-6 and TRBJ1-1; D possibly corresponds to TRBD1 (6 bases). CDR1 and CDR2 from the germline V gene are MNHNY and SVGAGI (reference sequence). The CDR3 length is 13 residues. V lost 2 bases, J lost 5 bases, and 9 bases lay in between.

The chain uses TRBV27 and TRBJ2-7; a possible D gene is TRBD2 (5 bases). The germline V gene encodes CDR1 MNHEY and CDR2 SMNVEV (reference sequence). V dropped 5 bases and J dropped 5 bases, with 19 bases sitting between them. CDR3 length equals 15 residues. Here the CDR3 DNA reads TGTGCCAGCAGTCACCCCAGTGGGCCGCGGGACGAGCAGTACTTC. It encodes CASSHPSGPRDEQYF.

Only one count was recorded for this clone. The chain uses TRBV14 and TRBJ2-1; a weak D match, TRBD2 (5 bases). This CDR3 contains 14 residues. Germline V gene sequence: CDR1 SGHDN, CDR2 FVKESK. Trimming took off 0 bases at V and 2 bases at J, with 5 bases between the two ends. The DNA of the CDR3 is TGTGCCAGCAGCCAAGAACTAGCCTACAATGAGCAGTTCTTC. Translation gives CASSQELAYNEQFF.

This sequence joins TRBV5-4 and TRBJ1-1; no reliable D call. This CDR3 contains 14 residues. V lost 0 bases and J 0 bases, leaving 6 bases between the germline ends. Germline V lookup: CDR1 SGHNT, CDR2 YYREEE (reference sequence). CDR3 residues: CASSLDAMNTEAFF. Written as DNA, the CDR3 is TGTGCCAGCAGCTTGGACGCCATGAACACTGAAGCTTTCTTT.

The chain is built from TRBV28 and TRBJ1-5; D remains unclear. CDR1 is MDHEN and CDR2 is SYDVKM in the germline V gene. The CDR3 is made up of 13 amino acids. Trimming removed 5 bases at V and 5 bases at J, with 10 bases between. As DNA, the CDR3 is TGTGCCAGCAGTCGTGCAAGGGATCAGCCCCAGCATTTT. Translated, it gives CASSRARDQPQHF.

The V and J genes are TRBV5-5 and TRBJ2-7; TRBD1 aligns across 10 bases. J lost 0 bases, V lost 4 bases, and 4 bases had no gene match. The CDR3 is 15 residues long. Germline V gene lookup returns CDR1 SGHKS and CDR2 YYEKEE (reference sequence). This CDR3 is CASSPGTGDSYEQYF. CDR3 nucleotides: TGTGCCAGCAGCCCCGGGACAGGGGACTCCTACGAGCAGTACTTC. The full variable domain, rest sourced from reference TRBV5-5 and TRBJ2-7, is DAGVTQSPTHLIKTRGQQVTLRCSPISGHKSVSWYQQVLGQGPQFIFQYYEKEERGRGNFPDRFSARQFPNYSSELNVNALLLGDSALYLCASSPGTGDSYEQYFGPGTRLTVT.

The CDR3 region has the DNA TGTGCCAGCAATAGCGTCCCTAAAGAGACCCAGTACTTC. Amino acids: CASNSVPKETQYF. The J gene is TRBJ2-5, the V gene TRBV28, with D possibly TRBD2 on 5 matching bases. The CDR3 has 13 residues. Trimming removed 7 bases from V and 3 bases from J, with 12 bases in between. CDR1 and CDR2 from the germline V gene are MDHEN and SYDVKM.

V is TRBV11-2 and J is TRBJ2-3; D is unclear. CDR3 length: 14 amino acids. CDR1 and CDR2 (germline): SGHAT, FQNNGV. V dropped 1 base and J dropped 2 bases, with 7 bases sitting between them. The CDR3 sequence: CASSLGFLTDTQYF. CDR3 nucleotides: TGTGCCAGCAGCTTAGGGTTCCTCACAGATACGCAGTATTTT.

CDR3 bases: TGTGCCAGCAGCTTGAGGGCAGGGCGCGCTGAGCAGTTCTTC. It specifies CASSLRAGRAEQFF. The chain is built from TRBV5-4 and TRBJ2-1; D may be TRBD1 (5 bases). The CDR3 runs 14 residues. V dropped 1 base and J dropped 9 bases, with 14 bases sitting between them. CDR1 SGHNT and CDR2 YYREEE come from the germline V gene (reference sequence).

The gene calls are TRBV10-2 and TRBJ1-1; no firm D call. Germline loops: CDR1 WSHSY, CDR2 SAAADI. Trimming removed 2 bases from V and 6 bases from J, with 13 bases in between. The CDR3 consists of 14 residues. In DNA, the CDR3 is TGCGCCAGCAGTGAGGCCACTGGATACGCTGAAGCTTTCTTT. It codes for CASSEATGYAEAFF.